One and the same sample provided the 2 T cell receptor beta chains below, sequenced in a study of cytomegalovirus exposure and HLA in healthy donors. PCR employed 60 Vbeta and 13 Jbeta primers. Clones were read by immunoSEQ multiplex PCR, and TCRdb kept only the in-frame ones, dropping some. The table has over 100,000 clones, 77% seen once. Sequencing was performed on PBMCs. These receptors all come from a man aged 40-49 years in good health and CMV-seropositive.

This clone was counted a single time. The chain recombines TRBV29-1 with TRBJ1-5; 8 bases match TRBD1. Germline CDR1 and CDR2: SQVTM and ANQGSEA. CDR3 length equals 13 residues. The ends lost 4 bases at V and 6 bases at J; junction bases unmatched: 5. DNA of the CDR3: TGCAGCGTTGCGGACAGGGCTGGTCAGCCCCAGCATTTT. It translates to CSVADRAGQPQHF.

The table lists this clone with a few counts. The chain is built from TRBV7-2 and TRBJ2-6; TRBD1 agrees at 7 bases. The CDR3 extends over 17 amino acids. Germline V lookup: CDR1 SGHTA, CDR2 FQGNSA. Trimming removed 1 base from V and 0 bases from J; junction bases left unmatched: 3. In nucleotides, the CDR3 is TGTGCCAGCAGCTTAGAGTACAGGGGCTCTGGGGCCAACGTCCTGACTTTC. The encoded protein is CASSLEYRGSGANVLTF.